The T cell receptor (beta chain) described here comes from a study of blood T cell repertoires in COVID-19. As for the study in general: Sites across the United States, Italy and Spain contributed samples from acute and convalescent COVID-19.

The assay was immunoSEQ multiplex PCR, and TCRdb's table has in-frame clones only and misses some. The data contain approximately 170,000 clones, less than 85% of them singletons. Germline-derived CDR1 and CDR2 are MNHEY and SVGAGI. The V gene lost 0 bases and the J gene lost 6 bases, with 9 bases spanning the gap. The CDR3 consists of 15 residues. The sequenced sample was peripheral blood. The chain joins TRBV6-5 to TRBJ1-6; no reliable D call. The clonotype was recovered from a woman of 80 years or more with active or convalescent COVID-19. CDR3 nucleotide sequence: TGTGCCAGCAGTTACTCGTCCGCGGGTAATTCACCCCTCCACTTT. Translating it yields CASSYSSAGNSPLHF.